What follows are 23 T cell receptor beta chains derived from one specimen sequenced in a study of blood T cell repertoires in COVID-19. Sequencing was performed with immunoSEQ multiplex PCR; in TCRdb, only in-frame clones are kept and a portion is missing. This sample carries about 78,000 clones, around 90% of them seen once, and the ten largest clones take around 0.97%. The sample was peripheral blood. These receptors came from a woman aged 50 to 65 in a cohort sampled during active COVID-19.

V gene TRBV29-1 combines with J gene TRBJ1-3; D perhaps matches TRBD1 (5 bases). From germline, CDR1 is SQVTM and CDR2 ANQGSEA. With 4 bases removed from V and 0 bases from J, the gap between germline ends came to 10 bases. The length of the CDR3 is 14 residues. In nucleotides, the CDR3 is TGCAGCGTTGGGGAGGGGACCTCTGGAAACACCATATATTTT. Protein product: CSVGEGTSGNTIYF.

The gene calls are TRBV27 and TRBJ2-6, with D maybe TRBD1 (6 bases). Germline CDR1 is MNHEY and CDR2 is SMNVEV (reference sequence). Trimming left V 2 bases short and J 4 bases short, with 9 bases between. This CDR3 comprises 15 residues. In DNA, the CDR3 is TGTGCCAGCAGTTTACTTCAGGGGGGGGCCAACGTCCTGACTTTC. Translating gives CASSLLQGGANVLTF.

The chain carries TRBV5-5 and TRBJ2-1; 9 positions match TRBD2. Trimming took 0 bases from V and 7 from J; bases not matched to a gene: 11. CDR1 and CDR2 (germline): SGHKS, YYEKEE (reference sequence). This CDR3 region has 17 residues. The CDR3 reads CASSLAGRLAGRNEQFF. The DNA of the CDR3 is TGTGCCAGCAGCTTGGCGGGCCGGCTAGCGGGAAGGAATGAGCAGTTCTTC.

The chain recombines TRBV5-1 with TRBJ1-4; tentative D call: TRBD1 (6 bases). V lost 0 bases and J 5 bases, leaving 11 bases between the germline ends. Germline V gene data show CDR1 as SGHRS and CDR2 as YFSETQ. The CDR3 has 15 residues. This CDR3 is CASSLALQGNEKLFF. The CDR3 DNA follows: TGCGCCAGCAGCTTGGCCCTCCAGGGGAATGAAAAACTGTTTTTT.

This chain joins TRBV29-1 and TRBJ1-2; tentatively, D is TRBD1 (5 bases). The V end lost 4 bases, the J end lost 8 bases, and 17 bases lay between the germline ends. Per germline, CDR1 SQVTM and CDR2 ANQGSEA. The CDR3 loop spans 13 amino acids. The CDR3 here is CSVVGATSWGYTF. CDR3 in DNA: TGCAGCGTTGTAGGGGCAACCAGCTGGGGCTACACCTTC. Supplemented by reference TRBV29-1 and TRBJ1-2, the full variable domain reads SAVISQKPSRDICQRGTSLTIQCQVDSQVTMMFWYRQQPGQSLTLIATANQGSEATYESGFVIDKFPISRPNLTFSTLTVSNMSPEDSSIYLCSVVGATSWGYTFGSGTRLTVV.

CDR3 bases: TGTGCCAGCAGTTACGGCCTGAGCGACGAGCAGTACTTC. It encodes CASSYGLSDEQYF. The J gene is TRBJ2-7, the V gene TRBV6-5; D gene uncertain. The CDR3 totals 13 residues. The V gene's germline CDR1 is MNHEY and CDR2 SVGAGI. V lost 2 bases and J lost 5, with 10 bases in between.

V gene TRBV9 combines with J gene TRBJ2-3, with TRBD2 as a possible D gene (6 bases). Germline-derived CDR1 and CDR2 are SGDLS and YYNGEE. CDR3 length equals 14 residues. Trimming pared 2 bases from V and 6 bases from J, leaving 13 bases between. CDR3 bases: TGTGCCAGCAGCGTTGAGATAGGAGGGGATACGCAGTATTTT. It translates to CASSVEIGGDTQYF. The whole variable domain, filled in from reference TRBV9 and TRBJ2-3, reads DSGVTQTPKHLITATGQRVTLRCSPRSGDLSVYWYQQSLDQGLQFLIQYYNGEERAKGNILERFSAQQFPDLHSELNLSSLELGDSALYFCASSVEIGGDTQYFGPGTRLTVL.

This rearrangement joins TRBV7-2 to TRBJ2-7; possibly TRBD2 for D (6 bases). The CDR3 is 13 amino acids. The V end was cut by 5 bases, the J end by 5 bases, with 13 bases between. CDR1 and CDR2 (germline): SGHTA, FQGNSA. The CDR3 spells CASSHSGEDEQYF. CDR3 DNA sequence: TGTGCCAGCAGCCACTCGGGGGAAGACGAGCAGTACTTC. Full variable domain (outside the CDR3, taken from reference TRBV7-2 and TRBJ2-7): GAGVSQSPSNKVTEKGKDVELRCDPISGHTALYWYRQSLGQGLEFLIYFQGNSAPDKSGLPSDRFSAERTGGSVSTLTIQRTQQEDSAVYLCASSHSGEDEQYFGPGTRLTVT.

The chain has TRBV7-3 and TRBJ2-3; TRBD2 matches 10 bases. Germline CDR1 reads SGHTA; CDR2 reads FQGTGA. V trimming: 2 bases; J trimming: 4 bases; junction bases outside the gene matches: 3. CDR3 length: 15 amino acids. This CDR3 reads CASSLGLAGADTQYF. CDR3 in DNA: TGTGCCAGCAGCTTAGGGCTAGCGGGAGCAGATACGCAGTATTTT.

This clone was seen a single time. J is TRBJ1-1 and V is TRBV19; D unresolved. Per the germline V gene, CDR1 is LNHDA and CDR2 is SQIVND (reference sequence). The CDR3 is 13 residues long. Trimming removed 5 bases at V and 1 base at J, with 8 bases between. The CDR3 DNA is TGTGCCAGTAGTGAACAGAAGAACACTGAAGCTTTCTTT. This codes for CASSEQKNTEAFF.

The chain has TRBV6-2 or TRBV6-3 and TRBJ2-2; 13 nucleotides line up with TRBD2. After removal of 6 bases from V and 5 bases from J, the junction contained 15 bases not matched to a gene. This CDR3 has 19 residues. The germline V gene encodes CDR1 MNHEY and CDR2 SVGEGT. The DNA of the CDR3 is TGTGCCAGCAGCGAAGGGACTAGCGGGACACGGGGACGTACCGGGGAGCTGTTTTTT. Translation gives CASSEGTSGTRGRTGELFF.

In this sample, this clone turned up a few times. The gene calls are TRBV9 and TRBJ2-1, with D uncertain. Germline V gene data show CDR1 as SGDLS and CDR2 as YYNGEE. The V end was cut by 3 bases, the J end by 0 bases, with 10 bases between. The CDR3 runs to 15 residues. CDR3 DNA sequence: TGTGCCAGCAGCGCCGACTCGTACTCCTACAATGAGCAGTTCTTC. Amino acids: CASSADSYSYNEQFF.

The rearrangement joins TRBV28 to TRBJ2-1, with D perhaps matching TRBD2 (5 bases). Trimming pared 6 bases from V and 6 bases from J, leaving 12 bases between. The CDR3 has 13 residues. Per germline, CDR1 MDHEN and CDR2 SYDVKM. The CDR3 spells CASSGERRNEQFF. CDR3 DNA: TGTGCCAGCAGCGGGGAACGTCGCAATGAGCAGTTCTTC.

The J gene is TRBJ2-1, the V gene TRBV27; TRBD1 matches at 9 bases. Germline values: CDR1 MNHEY, CDR2 SMNVEV (reference sequence). V dropped 8 bases and J dropped 9; count of bases not matched to a gene: 8. The CDR3 totals 13 residues. For the CDR3, the DNA is TGTGCCAGCCGGGACAGGGAGGCGGGTGAGCAGTTCTTC. This sequence encodes CASRDREAGEQFF.

The rearrangement uses TRBV28 and TRBJ2-3; 10 positions match TRBD2. The J segment lost 3 bases and the V segment lost 3 bases, leaving 3 bases of the junction unmatched. This CDR3 is built from 15 residues. Germline V CDR1 and CDR2: MDHEN, SYDVKM. The CDR3 region has the DNA TGTGCCAGCAGTTTTCTAGCGGGAGAAACAGATACGCAGTATTTT. Translating it yields CASSFLAGETDTQYF.

The chain is built from TRBV10-2 and TRBJ2-5; 12 nucleotides line up with TRBD2. V was pared by 7 bases and J by 1 base, with 4 bases of the junction left unmatched. CDR1 and CDR2 (germline): WSHSY, SAAADI. This CDR3 is 15 amino acids long. CDR3 region: CASNGLAGFQETQYF. For the CDR3, the DNA is TGCGCCAGCAATGGACTAGCGGGGTTCCAAGAGACCCAGTACTTC.

This chain links TRBV6-4 with TRBJ2-3, with 10 bases lining up with TRBD1. The V gene end was trimmed by 0 bases and the J gene end by 5 bases; junction bases not matched to a gene: 8. This CDR3 region has 17 residues. Germline V gene sequence: CDR1 MRHNA, CDR2 SNTAGT. CDR3 sequence: CASSDSPGQGHRDTQYF. The CDR3 nucleotides read TGTGCCAGCAGTGACTCTCCGGGACAGGGGCATAGAGATACGCAGTATTTT.

V usage is TRBV5-8 and J usage is TRBJ2-4, with 7 bases matching TRBD1. Germline values: CDR1 SGHTS, CDR2 YDEGEE. CDR3 length: 16 residues. V trimming: 3 bases; J trimming: 2 bases; junction bases outside the gene matches: 8. In DNA form, the CDR3 reads TGTGCCAGCAGCTATCCCTACAGGGGCACCAAAAACATTCAGTACTTC. It is translated as CASSYPYRGTKNIQYF.

The rearrangement uses TRBV6-5 and TRBJ2-7; 8 positions match TRBD1. The CDR3 consists of 14 residues. CDR1 is MNHEY and CDR2 is SVGAGI in the germline V gene. V lost 8 bases and J lost 3; bases outside the gene matches: 9. CDR3 DNA: TGTGCCAGCGGCGTGACAGGGGAGGTCTACGAGCAGTACTTC. Translating gives CASGVTGEVYEQYF.

The V call is TRBV5-6, the J call TRBJ2-7, with 7 bases aligning to TRBD2. The V segment lost 6 bases and the J segment 3 bases; nucleotides outside the gene matches: 9. The CDR3 is 14 amino acids. Germline V gene sequence: CDR1 SGHDT, CDR2 YYEEEE. For the CDR3, the DNA is TGTGCCAGCACCTGGGAGGGAGCGGGCTACGAGCAGTACTTC. Translation: CASTWEGAGYEQYF.

V usage is TRBV27 and J usage is TRBJ2-1, with D maybe TRBD2 (6 bases). Per the germline V gene, CDR1 is MNHEY and CDR2 is SMNVEV (reference sequence). The CDR3 is made up of 16 amino acids. Trimming left V 5 bases short and J 0 bases short, with 14 bases between. The CDR3 loop is CASSPIAASSYNEQFF. In DNA form, the CDR3 reads TGTGCCAGCAGTCCAATAGCGGCGAGCTCCTACAATGAGCAGTTCTTC.

V usage is TRBV6-5 and J usage is TRBJ2-7; 7 bases are shared with TRBD1. This CDR3 region has 14 residues. Germline CDR1 MNHEY, CDR2 SVGAGI. With 6 bases clipped from V and 3 bases from J, the junction kept 8 bases outside the gene matches. Here the CDR3 reads CASSRQGERYEQYF. The CDR3 DNA reads TGTGCCAGCAGCCGACAGGGTGAGCGCTACGAGCAGTACTTC.

This clone was observed a handful of times. The rearrangement links TRBV5-6 to TRBJ1-2; D is uncertain. Germline lookup yields CDR1 SGHDT and CDR2 YYEEEE. The V end lost 0 bases, the J end lost 7 bases, and 13 bases lay between the germline ends. This CDR3 spans 14 amino acids. The CDR3 spells CASSLAWGGGGYTF. The CDR3 bases are TGTGCCAGCAGCTTGGCGTGGGGAGGCGGTGGCTACACCTTC.